A single sample gave rise to the 2 T cell receptor beta chains below, sequenced in a study of cytomegalovirus exposure and HLA in healthy donors. PCR primers comprised 60 Vbeta and 13 Jbeta primers. The table came from immunoSEQ multiplex PCR; TCRdb's copy has only in-frame clones and leaves some out. This sample has 200,000 or so clones, with 78% found just once. Sequenced sample: PBMCs. The receptors were gathered from a woman in her 30s in good health and CMV-seropositive.

CDR3 protein: CASRAPGGGAWEQYF. The CDR3, as DNA: TGCGCCAGCAGGGCTCCCGGAGGAGGGGCATGGGAGCAGTACTTC. The chain has TRBV5-1 and TRBJ2-7, with D possibly matching TRBD2 (6 bases). The length of the CDR3 is 15 residues. Per germline, CDR1 SGHRS and CDR2 YFSETQ. V dropped 5 bases and J dropped 7 bases, with 22 bases sitting between them.

The chain joins TRBV7-2 to TRBJ2-1, with D maybe TRBD2 (5 bases). This CDR3 has 14 residues. Germline CDR1 and CDR2: SGHTA and FQGNSA. V shed 0 bases and J shed 10 bases, with 13 bases lying between them. CDR3 nucleotides: TGTGCCAGCAGCTTAGCGATGTCTCGAGGGGAGCAGTTCTTC. Amino acid sequence: CASSLAMSRGEQFF.